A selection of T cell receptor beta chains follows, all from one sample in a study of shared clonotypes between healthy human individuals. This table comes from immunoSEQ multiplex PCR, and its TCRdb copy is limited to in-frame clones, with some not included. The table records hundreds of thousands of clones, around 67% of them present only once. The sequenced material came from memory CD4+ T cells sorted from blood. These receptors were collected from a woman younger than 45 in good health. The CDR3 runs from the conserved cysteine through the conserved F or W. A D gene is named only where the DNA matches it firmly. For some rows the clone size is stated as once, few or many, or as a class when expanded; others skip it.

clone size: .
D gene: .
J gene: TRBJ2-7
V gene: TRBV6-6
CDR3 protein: CASSAGTRSYEQYF
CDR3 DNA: TGTGCCAGCAGCGCCGGGACTCGGTCCTACGAGCAGTACTTC

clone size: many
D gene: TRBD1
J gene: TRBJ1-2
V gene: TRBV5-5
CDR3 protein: CASSPGQGGGYTF
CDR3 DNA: TGTGCCAGCAGCCCGGGACAGGGTGGCGGCTACACCTTC

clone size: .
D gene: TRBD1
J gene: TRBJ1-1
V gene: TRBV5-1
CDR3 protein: CASSLADRQTPGAFF
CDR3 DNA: TGCGCCAGCAGCTTGGCGGACAGGCAGACCCCGGGAGCTTTCTTT

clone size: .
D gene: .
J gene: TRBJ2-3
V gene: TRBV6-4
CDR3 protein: CASSAGLGEADTQYF
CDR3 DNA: TGTGCCAGCAGTGCGGGTCTTGGAGAGGCAGATACGCAGTATTTT

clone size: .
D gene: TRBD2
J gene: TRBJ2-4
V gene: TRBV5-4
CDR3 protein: CASSLLVGGPGNIQYF
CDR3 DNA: TGTGCCAGCAGCTTGTTGGTGGGAGGGCCAGGTAACATTCAGTACTTC

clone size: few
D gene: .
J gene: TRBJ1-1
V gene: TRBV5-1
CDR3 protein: CASSFGGQATEAFF
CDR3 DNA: TGCGCCAGCAGCTTTGGGGGGCAAGCCACTGAAGCTTTCTTT

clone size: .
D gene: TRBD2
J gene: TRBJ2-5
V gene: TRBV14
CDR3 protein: CASSQTGTSGRVAQYF
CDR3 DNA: TGTGCCAGCAGCCAGACCGGGACTAGCGGGAGAGTCGCCCAGTACTTC

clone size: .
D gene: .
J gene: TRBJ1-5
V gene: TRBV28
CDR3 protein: CASRLGGNQPQHF
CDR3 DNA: TGTGCCAGCCGTCTGGGGGGAAATCAGCCCCAGCATTTT

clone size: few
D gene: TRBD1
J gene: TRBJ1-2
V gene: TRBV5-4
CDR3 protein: CASSVGQGIMGLGGYTF
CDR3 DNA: TGTGCCAGCAGTGTGGGACAGGGAATCATGGGCCTAGGTGGCTACACCTTC

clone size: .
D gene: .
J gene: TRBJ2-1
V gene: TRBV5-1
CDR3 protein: CASNRDTNYNEQFF
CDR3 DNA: TGCGCCAGCAATCGGGACACTAATTACAATGAGCAGTTCTTC

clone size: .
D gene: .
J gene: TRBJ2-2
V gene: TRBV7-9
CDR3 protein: CASSRAGGTGELFF
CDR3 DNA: TGTGCCAGCAGTCGGGCAGGGGGGACCGGGGAGCTGTTTTTT

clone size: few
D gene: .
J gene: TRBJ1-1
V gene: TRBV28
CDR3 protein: CASRRTLGTEAFF
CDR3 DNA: TGTGCCAGCAGACGTACATTGGGCACTGAAGCTTTCTTT

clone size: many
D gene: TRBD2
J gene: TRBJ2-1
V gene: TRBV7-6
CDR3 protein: CASSAVGAGGYREQFF
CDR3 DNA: TGTGCCAGCAGCGCCGTCGGAGCGGGAGGTTACCGTGAGCAGTTCTTC

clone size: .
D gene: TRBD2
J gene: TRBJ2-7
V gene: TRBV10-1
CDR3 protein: CASSEELSGTSGRGKSYEQYF
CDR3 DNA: TGCGCCAGCAGTGAGGAGTTGTCGGGGACTAGCGGGAGAGGGAAGTCCTACGAGCAGTACTTC

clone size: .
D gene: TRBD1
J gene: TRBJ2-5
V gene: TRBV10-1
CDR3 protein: CASSASQTGVETQYF
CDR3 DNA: TGCGCCAGCAGTGCATCCCAAACAGGGGTGGAGACCCAGTACTTC

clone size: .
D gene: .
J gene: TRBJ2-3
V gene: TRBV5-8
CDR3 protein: CASSLRDTQYF
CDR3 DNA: TGTGCCAGCAGCCTGAGAGATACGCAGTATTTT

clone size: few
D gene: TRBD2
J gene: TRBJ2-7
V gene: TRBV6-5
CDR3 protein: CASSYEPGLAREQYF
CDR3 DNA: TGTGCCAGCAGTTACGAACCGGGACTAGCGCGCGAGCAGTACTTC

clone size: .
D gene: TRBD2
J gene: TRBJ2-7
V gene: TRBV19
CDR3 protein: CASSIIAGEAYEQYF
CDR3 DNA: TGTGCCAGTAGTATAATAGCGGGTGAAGCCTACGAGCAGTACTTC

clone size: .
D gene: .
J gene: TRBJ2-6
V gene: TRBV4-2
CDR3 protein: CASSQVHGTGANVLTF
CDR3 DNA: TGTGCCAGCAGCCAAGTGCACGGGACTGGGGCCAACGTCCTGACTTTC

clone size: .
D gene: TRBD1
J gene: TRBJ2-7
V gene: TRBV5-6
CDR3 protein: CASSPQGALSSYEQYF
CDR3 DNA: TGTGCCAGCAGCCCACAGGGGGCCCTGAGCTCCTACGAGCAGTACTTC

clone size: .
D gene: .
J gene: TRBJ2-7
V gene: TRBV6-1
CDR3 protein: CASTGILYEQYF
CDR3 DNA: TGTGCCAGCACAGGGATACTTTACGAGCAGTACTTC

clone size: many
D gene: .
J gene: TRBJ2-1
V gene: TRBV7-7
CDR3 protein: CASSFGLDNEQFF
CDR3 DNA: TGTGCCAGCAGCTTCGGACTCGACAATGAGCAGTTCTTC

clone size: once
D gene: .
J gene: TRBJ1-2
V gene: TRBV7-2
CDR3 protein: CASSVTQRINYGYTF
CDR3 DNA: TGTGCCAGCAGCGTCACGCAGCGCATTAACTATGGCTACACCTTC

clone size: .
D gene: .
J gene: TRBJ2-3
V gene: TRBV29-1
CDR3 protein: CSVSGPTSTDTQYF
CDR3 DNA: TGCAGCGTCTCAGGGCCGACTAGCACAGATACGCAGTATTTT

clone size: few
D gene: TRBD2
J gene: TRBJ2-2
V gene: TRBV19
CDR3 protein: CATEGTSGRTGELFF
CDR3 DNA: TGTGCCACTGAAGGGACTAGCGGGAGAACTGGGGAGCTGTTTTTT

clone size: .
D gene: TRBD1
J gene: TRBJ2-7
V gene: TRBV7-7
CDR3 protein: CASSPAGGEQYF
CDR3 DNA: TGTGCCAGCAGCCCCGCAGGGGGCGAGCAGTACTTC

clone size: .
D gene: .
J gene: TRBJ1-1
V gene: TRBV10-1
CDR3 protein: CASSESNYRVNTEAFF
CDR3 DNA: TGCGCCAGCAGTGAGTCGAATTATCGGGTAAACACTGAAGCTTTCTTT

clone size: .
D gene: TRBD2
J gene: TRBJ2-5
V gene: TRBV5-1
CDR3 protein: CASSLAGLAGGMIQETQYF
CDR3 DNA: TGCGCCAGCAGCTTGGCGGGACTAGCGGGAGGGATGATCCAAGAGACCCAGTACTTC

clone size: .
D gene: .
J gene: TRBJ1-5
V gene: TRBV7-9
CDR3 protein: CASSLALQPQHF
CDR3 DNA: TGTGCCAGCAGCTTAGCACTACAGCCCCAGCATTTT

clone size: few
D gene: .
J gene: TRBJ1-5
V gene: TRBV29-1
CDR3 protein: CSARDGLNQPQHF
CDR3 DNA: TGCAGCGCCCGGGACGGACTCAATCAGCCCCAGCATTTT

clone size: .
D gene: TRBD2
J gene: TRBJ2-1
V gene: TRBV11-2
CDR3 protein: CASSARTSGRAGNEQFF
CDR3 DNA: TGTGCCAGCAGCGCCAGGACTAGCGGGAGGGCAGGGAATGAGCAGTTCTTC

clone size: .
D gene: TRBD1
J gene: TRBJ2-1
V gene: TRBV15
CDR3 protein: CATRRGQGIHNEQFF
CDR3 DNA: TGTGCCACCAGGAGGGGACAGGGGATTCACAATGAGCAGTTCTTC

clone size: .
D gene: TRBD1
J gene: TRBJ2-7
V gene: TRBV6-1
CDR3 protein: CASSERDRVNTYEQYF
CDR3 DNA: TGTGCCAGCAGTGAAAGGGACAGGGTAAATACCTACGAGCAGTACTTC

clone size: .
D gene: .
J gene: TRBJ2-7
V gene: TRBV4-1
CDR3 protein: CASSQITSYYEQYF
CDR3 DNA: TGCGCCAGCAGCCAAATTACTAGCTACTACGAGCAGTACTTC

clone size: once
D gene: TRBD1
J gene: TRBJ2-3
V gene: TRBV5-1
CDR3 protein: CASSPDRDLTDTQYF
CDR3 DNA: TGCGCCAGCAGCCCTGACAGGGACCTAACAGATACGCAGTATTTT

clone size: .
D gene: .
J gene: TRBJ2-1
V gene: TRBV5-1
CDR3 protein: CASSFLSLDEQFF
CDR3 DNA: TGCGCCAGCAGCTTTTTAAGCTTGGATGAGCAGTTCTTC

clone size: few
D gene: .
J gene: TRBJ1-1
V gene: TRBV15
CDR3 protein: CATSRDGRNAEAFF
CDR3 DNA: TGTGCCACCAGCAGAGATGGAAGGAACGCTGAAGCTTTCTTT

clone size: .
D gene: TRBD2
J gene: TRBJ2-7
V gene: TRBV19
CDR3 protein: CASSASGTSSYEQYF
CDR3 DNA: TGTGCCAGTAGTGCATCCGGGACTAGCTCCTACGAGCAGTACTTC

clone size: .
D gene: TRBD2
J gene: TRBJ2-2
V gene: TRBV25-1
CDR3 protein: CASRTSGSVGTGELFF
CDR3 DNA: TGTGCCAGCAGGACTAGCGGGAGCGTCGGCACCGGGGAGCTGTTTTTT

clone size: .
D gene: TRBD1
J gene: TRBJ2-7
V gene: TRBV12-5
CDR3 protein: CASGLPRDRTYEQYF
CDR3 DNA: TGTGCTAGTGGTCTTCCTAGGGACAGGACATACGAGCAGTACTTC

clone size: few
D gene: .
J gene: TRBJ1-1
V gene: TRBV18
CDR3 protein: CASSPNLSGNTEAFF
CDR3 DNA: TGTGCCAGCTCACCGAATCTTTCGGGGAACACTGAAGCTTTCTTT

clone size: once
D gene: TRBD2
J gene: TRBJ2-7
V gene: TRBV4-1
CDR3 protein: CASSHQLAGAYEQYF
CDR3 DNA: TGCGCCAGCAGCCACCAACTAGCGGGAGCCTACGAGCAGTACTTC

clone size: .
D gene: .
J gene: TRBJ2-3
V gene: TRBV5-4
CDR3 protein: CASGSDSDTQYF
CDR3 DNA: TGTGCCAGCGGGAGCGATTCAGATACGCAGTATTTT

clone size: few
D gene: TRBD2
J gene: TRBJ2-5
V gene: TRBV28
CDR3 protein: CATGPGLAGSLETQYF
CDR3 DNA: TGTGCCACCGGCCCCGGGCTAGCGGGAAGTTTAGAGACCCAGTACTTC

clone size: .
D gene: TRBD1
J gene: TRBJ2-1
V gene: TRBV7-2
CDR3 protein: CASSSHRGSYNEQFF
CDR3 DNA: TGTGCCAGCAGCTCTCACAGGGGTTCCTACAATGAGCAGTTCTTC

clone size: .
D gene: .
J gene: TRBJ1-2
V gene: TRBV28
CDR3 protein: CASSFASRSLYGYTF
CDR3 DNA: TGTGCCAGCAGTTTCGCCAGCCGTTCTCTCTATGGCTACACCTTC

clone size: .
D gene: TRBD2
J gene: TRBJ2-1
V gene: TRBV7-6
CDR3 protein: CASSLTVTSGKNEQFF
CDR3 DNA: TGTGCCAGCAGCTTAACAGTGACTAGCGGGAAGAATGAGCAGTTCTTC

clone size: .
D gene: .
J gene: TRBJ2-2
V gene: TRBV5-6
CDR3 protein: CASSPRNTGELFF
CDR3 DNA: TGTGCCAGCAGCCCCAGGAACACCGGGGAGCTGTTTTTT

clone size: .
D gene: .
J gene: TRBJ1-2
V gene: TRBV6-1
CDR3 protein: CASRRGDRNYGYTF
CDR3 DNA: TGTGCCAGCAGAAGAGGTGACAGGAACTATGGCTACACCTTC

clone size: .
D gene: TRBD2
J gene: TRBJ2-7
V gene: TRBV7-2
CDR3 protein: CASTIRGGGSGSYEQYF
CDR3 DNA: TGTGCCAGCACCATTAGGGGAGGGGGTAGCGGGAGCTACGAGCAGTACTTC

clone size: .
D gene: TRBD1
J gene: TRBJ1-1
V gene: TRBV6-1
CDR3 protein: CASTGVGTEAFF
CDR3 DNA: TGTGCCAGTACAGGGGTGGGCACGGAAGCTTTCTTT

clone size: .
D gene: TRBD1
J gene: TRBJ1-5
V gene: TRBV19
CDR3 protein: CASSLQEGQGHQPQHF
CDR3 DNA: TGTGCCAGTAGTCTTCAGGAGGGACAGGGGCATCAGCCCCAGCATTTT

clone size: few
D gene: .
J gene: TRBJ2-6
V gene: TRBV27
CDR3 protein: CASSHWGGANVLTF
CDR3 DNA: TGTGCCAGCAGCCATTGGGGAGGGGCCAACGTCCTGACTTTC

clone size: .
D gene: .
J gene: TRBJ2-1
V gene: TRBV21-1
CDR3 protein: CASSAHRGRYYNEQFF
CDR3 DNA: TGTGCCAGCAGCGCTCACAGGGGGAGGTATTACAATGAGCAGTTCTTC

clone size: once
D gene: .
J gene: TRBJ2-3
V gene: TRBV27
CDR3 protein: CASGRRRGSTDTQYF
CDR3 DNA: TGTGCCAGCGGGAGGAGGCGGGGTAGCACAGATACGCAGTATTTT